These T cell receptor beta chains were read from a single sample in a study of response to subunit inactivated influenza vaccine. TCRdb used MiXCR to reprocess the RT-PCR reads, holding one entry per CDR3 protein. The sample lists a few hundred thousand distinct CDR3 sequences, 20% to 25% occurring once. Source: PBMCs from blood, taken less than 22 months after vaccination. These receptors all come from a man between 50 and 69 years old who received an inactivated influenza vaccine. CDR3s include the opening cysteine and the closing phenylalanine or tryptophan. The D gene is left open where the match is weak. Clone size appears in some rows only: once, few, many, or a class for an expanded clone.

TGTGCCAGCAGCTTCCAGGGTTGGAACACTGAAGCTTTCTTT	CASSFQGWNTEAFF	NA	NA	14	TRBV7-6	TRBJ1-1
TGTGCCAGCAGTCCTACATTGACCCCCTACGAGCAGTACTTC	CASSPTLTPYEQYF	NA	NA	14	TRBV27	TRBJ2-7
TGTGCCAGCAGTTTTTTGCAGTTTGGGGAAAAACTGTTTTTT	CASSFLQFGEKLFF	NA	few	14	TRBV12-3/TRBV12-4	TRBJ1-4
TGTGCCAGCAGTGAAGCTCGGGGGGGCACCCGCAATCAGCCCCAGCATTTT	CASSEARGGTRNQPQHF	NA	NA	17	TRBV2	TRBJ1-5
TGTGCCAGCAGCACAGGGGGACCCGGGCAGCCCCAGCATTTT	CASSTGGPGQPQHF	TRBD1	NA	14	TRBV27	TRBJ1-5
TGTGCCAGCAGCCAAGAAGAACAGGGGGTGAGTCAGCCCCAGCATTTT	CASSQEEQGVSQPQHF	TRBD1	few	16	TRBV4-2	TRBJ1-5
TGTGCCAGCAGCTTCGATTCTGAGAATGGCTACACCTTC	CASSFDSENGYTF	NA	few	13	TRBV7-9	TRBJ1-2
TGTGCCAGCAGGATCCGAATCCCAGGAGAGAGTACAGATACGCAGTATTTT	CASRIRIPGESTDTQYF	NA	few	17	TRBV2	TRBJ2-3
TGTGCCAGCAGCTTACGGGACAGGGGAACTGATGAAGCTTTCTTT	CASSLRDRGTDEAFF	TRBD1	NA	15	TRBV7-8	TRBJ1-1
TGTGCCAGCAGTTACACCCGGGGCACTGAAGCTTTCTTT	CASSYTRGTEAFF	NA	many	13	TRBV6-2/TRBV6-3	TRBJ1-1
TGCAGTGCGGTTAGCGCCTACGAGCAGTACTTC	CSAVSAYEQYF	NA	few	11	TRBV20-1	TRBJ2-7
TGTGCCAGCAGTCCCGGCTTCGTTCAGGCAGATACGCAGTATTTT	CASSPGFVQADTQYF	NA	NA	15	TRBV6-6	TRBJ2-3
TGCAGTGCCAAAGACGGACTCTTTTCCTACGAGCAGTACTTC	CSAKDGLFSYEQYF	NA	NA	14	TRBV20-1	TRBJ2-7
TGCAGCGTTGTGGGTAAGCGGGGGCGGAGCACAGATACGCAGTATTTT	CSVVGKRGRSTDTQYF	TRBD2	few	16	TRBV29-1	TRBJ2-3
TGTGCCAGCAGCTTTAAGGGGCCTATTGGTGAAAAACTGTTTTTT	CASSFKGPIGEKLFF	NA	NA	15	TRBV7-2	TRBJ1-4
TGTGCCAGCAGAGCGGGGCTCCAGCAGCCCCAGCATTTT	CASRAGLQQPQHF	NA	NA	13	TRBV6-1	TRBJ1-5
TGTGCCAGCAGTTACTCGGGCCTAGGAAATAGCAATCAGCCCCAGCATTTT	CASSYSGLGNSNQPQHF	NA	NA	17	TRBV6-2/TRBV6-3	TRBJ1-5
TGTGCCAGCAAGGACGACGCCTATGGCTACACCTTC	CASKDDAYGYTF	NA	few	12	TRBV6-6	TRBJ1-2
TGCAGCGTCCTTAGCGGTCCCTCCTACAATGAGCAGTTCTTC	CSVLSGPSYNEQFF	NA	once	14	TRBV29-1	TRBJ2-1
TGTGCCAGCAGCCAAGTCCTGTCCTCGGGATTTGAGCAGTACTTC	CASSQVLSSGFEQYF	NA	NA	15	TRBV3-1	TRBJ2-7
TGTGCCAGCAGTGAAGGAACAACCCAAGAGACCCAGTACTTC	CASSEGTTQETQYF	NA	NA	14	TRBV2	TRBJ2-5
TGTGCCAGCTTCTCCCGGATCCTGGTGAACACTGAAGCTTTCTTT	CASFSRILVNTEAFF	NA	NA	15	TRBV21-1	TRBJ1-1
TGTGCCAGCAGGCGGGACAGGGATGAAGCTTTCTTT	CASRRDRDEAFF	TRBD1	few	12	TRBV12-3/TRBV12-4	TRBJ1-1
TGTGCCAGCAGTTACTGGGGGGGCCGTGATAATGAGCAGTTCTTC	CASSYWGGRDNEQFF	NA	few	15	TRBV6-5	TRBJ2-1
TGTGCCAGCAGACGGGATGCGGGGAGCTCCTACAATGAGCAGTTCTTC	CASRRDAGSSYNEQFF	NA	NA	16	TRBV2	TRBJ2-1
TGTGCCAGCAGTTACGCCCTTGGCGGACTGAACACTGAAGCTTTCTTT	CASSYALGGLNTEAFF	NA	NA	16	TRBV6-5	TRBJ1-1
TGTGCCAGCAGCCCCTGGACAGGGTATTCACCCCTCCACTTT	CASSPWTGYSPLHF	TRBD1	few	14	TRBV3-1	TRBJ1-6
TGTGCCAGCTCACCATTCAAGGAGACCCAGTACTTC	CASSPFKETQYF	NA	few	12	TRBV18	TRBJ2-5
TGCAGTGCTAGAGATCCCCGGAGCAATCAGCCCCAGCATTTT	CSARDPRSNQPQHF	NA	NA	14	TRBV20-1	TRBJ1-5
TGTGCCAGCAGCCCAATAAGGGGTGTAGAGCTGTTTTTT	CASSPIRGVELFF	NA	few	13	TRBV11-2	TRBJ2-2
TGTGCCAGCAGTTTACAGGGGACGATGAACACTGAAGCTTTCTTT	CASSLQGTMNTEAFF	TRBD1	many	15	TRBV7-2	TRBJ1-1
TGTGCCAGCAGCTTAGGGGGCCAGTCAGGTCAGCCCCAGCATTTT	CASSLGGQSGQPQHF	NA	many	15	TRBV11-2	TRBJ1-5
TGTGCCAGCAGCCCCATGGGACAGGATAATTCACCCCTCCACTTT	CASSPMGQDNSPLHF	TRBD1	NA	15	TRBV4-2	TRBJ1-6
TGTGCCAGTAGTACCCCGGGATACGAGCAGTACTTC	CASSTPGYEQYF	NA	NA	12	TRBV19	TRBJ2-7
TGTGCCAGCAGAGACAGGGCCCTCAATCAGCCCCAGCATTTT	CASRDRALNQPQHF	TRBD1	NA	14	TRBV6-5	TRBJ1-5
TGTGCCAGCTCACCGGCGACAGGGTTGGCTTTCTTT	CASSPATGLAFF	TRBD1	NA	12	TRBV18	TRBJ1-1
TGCAGTGCTCCAGGACAGGGGGTTCGATACTCCTATAATTCACCCCTCCACTTT	CSAPGQGVRYSYNSPLHF	TRBD1	NA	18	TRBV20-1	TRBJ1-6
TGCGCCAGCAGCCAATACCCCCGTGGGGCTCCCGGCTCTGGAAACACCATATATTTT	CASSQYPRGAPGSGNTIYF	NA	few	19	TRBV4-1	TRBJ1-3
TGCGCCAGCAGTCGATGGGGTTACGCCGGGGAGCTGTTTTTT	CASSRWGYAGELFF	NA	NA	14	TRBV23-1	TRBJ2-2
TGTGCCAGCAGCCAGGGACAGGGAGTTGGACCCCTCCACTTT	CASSQGQGVGPLHF	TRBD1	many	14	TRBV7-9	TRBJ1-6
TGTGCCAGCAGTTCGACCTACACCGGGGAGCTGTTTTTT	CASSSTYTGELFF	NA	few	13	TRBV6-2/TRBV6-3	TRBJ2-2
TGTGCCACCAGCAGAGGAAGGGTCCAGACTAGCACAGATACGCAGTATTTT	CATSRGRVQTSTDTQYF	NA	NA	17	TRBV15	TRBJ2-3
TGTGCCAGCAGTTTACCGCGAAGGGAGCAGTACTTC	CASSLPRREQYF	NA	NA	12	TRBV28	TRBJ2-7
TGTGCCATAGAGGGGGATCGCTCCTACGAGCAGTACTTC	CAIEGDRSYEQYF	NA	many	13	TRBV10-3	TRBJ2-7
TGTGCCAGCAGGGGGTTGGGCGGGCCCTACGGTGAGCAGTTCTTC	CASRGLGGPYGEQFF	NA	NA	15	TRBV7-9	TRBJ2-1
TGTGCCAGCAGCTTAATGGCCCGGGGCACCGGGGAGCTGTTTTTT	CASSLMARGTGELFF	NA	many	15	TRBV7-2	TRBJ2-2
TGTGCCAGCAGCTGGGGGGAGCGGGACAATCAGCCCCAGCATTTT	CASSWGERDNQPQHF	NA	NA	15	TRBV9	TRBJ1-5
TGTGCCAGCAGTTCGGAACATACTAGCACAGATACGCAGTATTTT	CASSSEHTSTDTQYF	NA	NA	15	TRBV12-3/TRBV12-4	TRBJ2-3
TGCAGCGCATTTCGACAGGGTTCGGAAAAACTGTTTTTT	CSAFRQGSEKLFF	TRBD1	many	13	TRBV29-1	TRBJ1-4
TGCAGTGCTAGAGAAATAAAAGGACAGGGAAAGTATAATTCACCCCTCCACTTT	CSAREIKGQGKYNSPLHF	TRBD1	NA	18	TRBV20-1	TRBJ1-6
TGTGCCAGCAGCTTAGATTTCGGCGGGCAGGAAACTTTCTTT	CASSLDFGGQETFF	NA	few	14	TRBV7-9	TRBJ1-1
TGTGCCAGCAGTTACTTGCAGGGGAACTATGGCTACACCTTC	CASSYLQGNYGYTF	NA	few	14	TRBV6-5	TRBJ1-2
TGCAGTGCTAGTCCCATCTCGTTGCATGAGCAGTTCTTC	CSASPISLHEQFF	NA	NA	13	TRBV20-1	TRBJ2-1
TGTGCCAGCAGCTTCGACCAGGGCTACACCTTC	CASSFDQGYTF	NA	few	11	TRBV7-8	TRBJ1-2
TGTGCCAGCAGCTTAGGTTATGTTTTAGCGGGGATATCTAGCACAGATACGCAGTATTTT	CASSLGYVLAGISSTDTQYF	TRBD2	NA	20	TRBV7-6	TRBJ2-3
TGTGCCAGCAGGTGGACAGTTGGCAACGGGGAGCTGTTTTTT	CASRWTVGNGELFF	NA	NA	14	TRBV12-3/TRBV12-4	TRBJ2-2
TGTGCCAGCAGTTTACAACTAGCGGGAGGGACCTACAATGAGCAGTTCTTC	CASSLQLAGGTYNEQFF	TRBD2	NA	17	TRBV28	TRBJ2-1